This is a list of T cell receptor beta chains from one sample in a study of naive and memory T cell subsets. A single record per CDR3 protein comes from TCRdb applying MiXCR to the 5' RACE reads. The data contain approximately 49,000 distinct CDR3 sequences, 4.7% of them singletons. Receptors were obtained from a female donor in good health. Both conserved end residues are part of each CDR3. D genes are given only for firm matches. Clone size, where shown, is once, few, many, or a class for clones that have expanded.

>many|-|TRBV29-1|TRBJ2-1
TGCAGCGTTCCAGGTCGGGGTTACAATGAGCAGTTCTTC
CSVPGRGYNEQFF
>many|-|TRBV19|TRBJ1-2
TGTGCCAGTAGTATCATGAGGGAATCTGGCTACACCTTC
CASSIMRESGYTF
>many|-|TRBV10-3|TRBJ2-5
TGTGCCACCGGAAAAGGCCAAGAGACCCAGTACTTC
CATGKGQETQYF
>many|-|TRBV29-1|TRBJ2-4
TGCAGCGTCACCACAAGGTTCGACGCCAAAAACATTCAGTACTTC
CSVTTRFDAKNIQYF
>few|TRBD1|TRBV29-1|TRBJ2-1
TGCAGCGCTGAGGGGGGACAGGGGCCCAATGAGCAGTTCTTC
CSAEGGQGPNEQFF
>many|-|TRBV14|TRBJ2-2
TGTGCCAGCAGCCAAGTCAGGGGGGCCGGGGAGCTGTTTTTT
CASSQVRGAGELFF
>many|TRBD1|TRBV27|TRBJ2-3
TGTGCCAGCAGTCTCCACACAGGGGGCACGGGATATACGCAGTATTTT
CASSLHTGGTGYTQYF
>few|TRBD1|TRBV5-4|TRBJ2-3
TGTGCCAGCAGCGTAGTGGGGACAGGGTCAGATACGCAGTATTTT
CASSVVGTGSDTQYF
>many|TRBD2|TRBV5-1|TRBJ2-7
TGCGCCAGCAGCTTATCGCTAGCGGGAGACGAGCAGTACTTC
CASSLSLAGDEQYF
>many|-|TRBV5-1|TRBJ2-1
TGCGCCAGCGGAAACAGGGGATCGACTAGCAGGGAGCAGTTCTTC
CASGNRGSTSREQFF
>many|-|TRBV5-5|TRBJ2-7
TGTGCCAGCACCCGAGGGGGGGCCGAGCAGTACTTC
CASTRGGAEQYF
>few|TRBD2|TRBV4-1|TRBJ2-5
TGCGCCAGCAGCCAAGGCCCAGCGGGGCGGGAAGAGACCCAGTACTTC
CASSQGPAGREETQYF
>many|-|TRBV11-1|TRBJ2-2
TGTGCCAGCAGCTCGTCCACCGGGGAGCTGTTTTTT
CASSSSTGELFF
>many|TRBD2|TRBV5-1|TRBJ2-3
TGCGCCAGCAGCCCGGGACTAGCGGGAGCCGATACGCAGTATTTT
CASSPGLAGADTQYF
>-|-|TRBV19|TRBJ1-5
TGTGCCAGTAGTCGGATACTTTGGCAGCCCCAGCATTTT
CASSRILWQPQHF
>many|TRBD2|TRBV20-1|TRBJ2-7
TGCAGTGCTAGGGGAGGACTAGCGGGACCTTCTACACCCGAGCAGTACTTC
CSARGGLAGPSTPEQYF
>many|TRBD2|TRBV7-2|TRBJ2-7
TGTGCCAGCAGCCCCGGACTAGCGGGGTTCTCCTACGAGCAGTACTTC
CASSPGLAGFSYEQYF
>few|TRBD2|TRBV27|TRBJ2-1
TGTGCCAGCAGCCGGCGGACTAGCGGGAGCGCCGCCGGCAGGTATTCTGAGCAGTTCTTC
CASSRRTSGSAAGRYSEQFF
>many|-|TRBV7-9|TRBJ2-1
TGTGCCAGCAGCAACAGAGACGGCGAGCAGTTCTTC
CASSNRDGEQFF
>few|-|TRBV4-2|TRBJ2-2
TGTGCCAGCAGCCAAGATGGTCTAGCGCTCGGGGAGCTGTTTTTT
CASSQDGLALGELFF